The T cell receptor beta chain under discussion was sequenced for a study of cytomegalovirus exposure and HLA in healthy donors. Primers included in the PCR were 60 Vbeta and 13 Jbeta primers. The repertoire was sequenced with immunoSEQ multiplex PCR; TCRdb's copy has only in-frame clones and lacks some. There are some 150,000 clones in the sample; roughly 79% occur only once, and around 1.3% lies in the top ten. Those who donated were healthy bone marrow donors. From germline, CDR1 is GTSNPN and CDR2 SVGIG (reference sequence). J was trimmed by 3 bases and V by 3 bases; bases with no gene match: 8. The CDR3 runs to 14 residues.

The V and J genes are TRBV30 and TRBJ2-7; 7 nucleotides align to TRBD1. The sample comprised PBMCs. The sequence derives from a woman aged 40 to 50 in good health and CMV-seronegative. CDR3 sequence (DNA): TGTGCCTGGAGAACACAGGGGACACGCTACGAGCAGTACTTC. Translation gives CAWRTQGTRYEQYF.